The 16 T cell receptor beta chains reported below all come from one sample, sequenced in a study of blood T cells in healthy people across ages. A second PCR of 7 to 11 cycles used a sample-barcoded 5' primer and a J-beta primer mix. TCRdb re-called the 5' RACE reads with MiXCR, one entry per CDR3 protein. The sample holds approximately 760,000 distinct CDR3 sequences, 25% seen once. The sample was also linked to a second study, of T cells of mothers and their children.

Sequenced sample: blood. Every receptor here comes from a boy between 10 and 17 years old in good health.

The chain couples TRBV12-3 or TRBV12-4 to TRBJ2-5; possibly TRBD1 for D (6 bases). CDR3 length: 15 amino acids. Deletions cut 7 bases from V and 3 bases from J, with 18 bases between. This chain's CDR3 is CASTPSGQGKETQYF. CDR3 bases: TGTGCCAGCACCCCGAGTGGGCAGGGGAAAGAGACCCAGTACTTC.

A single count supports this clonotype. The chain is built from TRBV24-1 and TRBJ2-3, with 7 bases aligning to TRBD1. Losses at the gene ends were 9 bases for V and 2 bases for J; bases not matched to a gene: 4. Germline V gene sequence: CDR1 KGHDR, CDR2 SFDVKD. CDR3 length: 13 amino acids. The CDR3 spells CATRDSPTDTQYF. The CDR3 DNA follows: TGTGCCACCCGGGACAGTCCCACAGATACGCAGTATTTT.

The chain has TRBV24-1 and TRBJ1-2; possibly TRBD1 for D (6 bases). V lost 3 bases and J 0 bases, leaving 10 bases between the germline ends. CDR1 is KGHDR, CDR2 SFDVKD, per germline. This CDR3 has 15 amino acids. CDR3: CATSDTGIANYGYTF. In DNA form, the CDR3 reads TGTGCCACCAGTGATACAGGGATAGCTAACTATGGCTACACCTTC.

The table lists this clonotype with a few counts. This chain joins TRBV4-1 and TRBJ2-5; TRBD2 agrees at 11 bases. The better agreement between TRBJ2-7 and the DNA end casts doubt on the J call. Germline CDR1 reads MGHRA; CDR2 reads YSYEKL. The CDR3 covers 16 residues. The CDR3 region has the DNA TGCGCCAGCAGCCTTTCTTCGGGACTAGCGGTATACGAGCAGTACTTC. Its translation: CASSLSSGLAVYEQYF.

This clonotype showed up just a few times. This chain connects TRBV28 to TRBJ2-5; either TRBD1 or TRBD2 may supply D (6 bases each). V dropped 7 bases and J dropped 7 bases, with 22 bases sitting between them. The germline CDR1 and CDR2 sequences are MDHEN and SYDVKM. CDR3 length equals 15 residues. CDR3 in DNA: TGTGCCAGCACCAGCGGGCCAAGGGGGGACGCGACCCAGTACTTC. Protein: CASTSGPRGDATQYF.

This clonotype was detected many times. The V and J genes are TRBV6-2 or TRBV6-3 and TRBJ2-7; 8 positions match TRBD1. Germline assignment: CDR1 MNHEY and CDR2 SVGEGT. This CDR3 has 14 residues. Losses at the gene ends were 0 bases for V and 5 bases for J; bases not matched to a gene: 3. The CDR3 bases are TGTGCCAGCAGTTACTCGGGACAGGTGGACGAGCAGTACTTC. Translating gives CASSYSGQVDEQYF.

The V and J genes are TRBV5-1 and TRBJ2-1; 7 nucleotides match TRBD2. The J call is doubtful: the DNA matches TRBJ2-7 better. CDR3 length equals 13 residues. Germline CDR1 reads SGHRS; CDR2 reads YFSETQ. CDR3 region: CASSWGGDYEQYF. CDR3 nucleotides: TGCGCCAGCAGCTGGGGGGGTGACTACGAGCAGTACTTC.

This clonotype was counted only a few times. The J gene is TRBJ2-5, the V gene TRBV4-1; 9 positions match TRBD1. The last part of the DNA fits TRBJ2-7 better; the J call may be wrong. From germline, CDR1 is MGHRA and CDR2 YSYEKL. The CDR3 is 15 amino acids. Here the CDR3 DNA reads TGCGCCAGCAGCCAATCCGGGACAGGGCTCCTCGAGCAGTACTTC. Its protein is CASSQSGTGLLEQYF.

This clonotype came up a few times. The CDR3 spells CASSNRLKETQYF. Here the CDR3 DNA reads TGTGCCAGCAGCAACCGGTTAAAAGAGACCCAGTACTTC. This chain uses TRBV21-1 with TRBJ2-5. TRBV21-1 is described as a pseudogene. The CDR3 is 13 amino acids.

The genes are TRBV12-5 and TRBJ2-3, with TRBD2 identical over 7 bases. Germline V gives CDR1 LGHNT, CDR2 FRNRAP. Trimming cost V 9 bases and J 5 bases; bases outside gene matches: 5. The CDR3 runs 12 residues. The CDR3 nucleotides read TGTGCTAGCCGGGACTACGGAGATACGCAGTATTTT. Translated: CASRDYGDTQYF.

This clonotype came up once. V and J are TRBV24-1 and TRBJ2-2; D is uncertain. CDR3 size: 11 residues. Germline assignment: CDR1 KGHDR and CDR2 SFDVKD. Trimming left V 5 bases short and J 11 bases short, with 8 bases between. The CDR3 sequence is CATSVIGELFF. The CDR3 region has the DNA TGTGCCACCAGTGTCATTGGCGAGCTGTTTTTT.

This clonotype turned up a few times. This chain connects TRBV3-1 to TRBJ1-2; D unclear. The CDR3 has 14 amino acids. Germline CDR1 reads LGHDT; CDR2 reads YNNKEL (reference sequence). Trimming cost V 1 base and J 4 bases, with 10 bases left between them. Here the CDR3 DNA reads TGTGCCAGCAGCCAAGGCGACGGGGTCTATGGCTACACCTTC. Translation: CASSQGDGVYGYTF.

J is TRBJ2-3 and V is TRBV7-3, with D perhaps TRBD1 (5 bases). CDR1 is SGHTA and CDR2 is FQGTGA in the germline V gene. Trimming took off 2 bases at V and 4 bases at J, with 10 bases between the two ends. This CDR3 region has 14 residues. The CDR3 here is CASSLEGHSDTQYF. The CDR3, as DNA: TGTGCCAGCAGCTTAGAAGGACACTCAGATACGCAGTATTTT.

The chain has TRBV7-2 and TRBJ2-7; 8 positions match TRBD1. Per germline, CDR1 SGHTA and CDR2 FQGNSA. V trimming: 5 bases; J trimming: 1 base; junction bases outside the gene matches: 7. CDR3 length: 15 residues. The CDR3 DNA reads as TGTGCCAGCAGCCCGGACAGGGTTAGGTCCTACGAGCAGTACTTC. Translated, it gives CASSPDRVRSYEQYF.

This clonotype showed up just a few times. The chain combines TRBV29-1 with TRBJ1-2, with D perhaps matching TRBD1 (5 bases). This CDR3 has 14 amino acids. Looked up from germline, CDR1 is SQVTM and CDR2 is ANQGSEA. V was clipped by 2 bases and J by 4 bases, with 14 bases between them. CDR3 loop: CSVEWQGNAYGYTF. The CDR3 nucleotides are TGCAGCGTTGAATGGCAGGGCAATGCCTATGGCTACACCTTC.

This chain uses TRBV7-2 with TRBJ1-5; D gene uncertain. Trimming took off 2 bases at V and 5 bases at J, with 13 bases between the two ends. The V gene's germline CDR1 is SGHTA and CDR2 FQGNSA. The CDR3 runs to 15 residues. This chain's CDR3 is CASSLRPQDYQPQHF. CDR3 coding DNA: TGTGCCAGCAGCTTAAGACCCCAGGACTATCAGCCCCAGCATTTT. Full variable domain (missing parts from reference TRBV7-2 and TRBJ1-5): GAGVSQSPSNKVTEKGKDVELRCDPISGHTALYWYRQSLGQGLEFLIYFQGNSAPDKSGLPSDRFSAERTGGSVSTLTIQRTQQEDSAVYLCASSLRPQDYQPQHFGDGTRLSIL.